The 29 T cell receptor beta chains presented below share a single source sample, sequenced in a study of control samples from healthy donors and cancer patients. Profiling relied on immunoSEQ multiplex PCR, and the TCRdb table lists in-frame clones only, not all of them. Of 95,000 to 150,000 clones detected, 80% to 90% appear once; the ten largest clones hold about 3%. Sequenced material: blood. These receptors all stem from a man aged 55 to 70 in good health.

The CDR3 nucleotides are TGTGCCAGCAGCTTAGGCGCAGCGGGGCCTTGGGAGCAGTTCTTC. Translation: CASSLGAAGPWEQFF. V usage is TRBV11-2 and J usage is TRBJ2-1, with TRBD2 matching 7 bases. V dropped 1 base and J dropped 10; count of bases not matched to a gene: 10. Germline CDR1 reads SGHAT; CDR2 reads FQNNGV. The CDR3 is made up of 15 amino acids. The whole variable domain, filled in from reference TRBV11-2 and TRBJ2-1, reads EAGVAQSPRYKIIEKRQSVAFWCNPISGHATLYWYQQILGQGPKLLIQFQNNGVVDDSQLPKDRFSAERLKGVDSTLKIQPAKLEDSAVYLCASSLGAAGPWEQFFGPGTRLTVL.

The rearrangement joins TRBV7-9 to TRBJ1-2; D possibly corresponds to TRBD1 (6 bases). The CDR3 runs to 14 residues. The ends were cut back, 5 bases at V and 8 bases at J, with 18 bases in the middle. Germline CDR1 is SEHNR and CDR2 is FQNEAQ (reference sequence). CDR3 DNA: TGTGCCAGCAGCCCAGGGGCACAGGGTGGGGGCTACACCTTC. Protein product: CASSPGAQGGGYTF.

V gene TRBV9 combines with J gene TRBJ2-1; no clear D. CDR1 SGDLS and CDR2 YYNGEE come from the germline V gene. CDR3 length: 13 residues. V was shortened by 0 bases and J by 8 bases, with 9 bases between the two germline ends. The CDR3: CASSVATGDEQFF. The CDR3 bases are TGTGCCAGCAGCGTAGCTACTGGGGATGAGCAGTTCTTC.

Only one count was recorded for this clone. The chain is built from TRBV6-2 or TRBV6-3 and TRBJ1-5, with 9 nucleotides matching TRBD1. The germline CDR1 and CDR2 sequences are MNHEY and SVGEGT. The CDR3 extends over 14 amino acids. V was clipped by 6 bases and J by 6 bases; unmatched bases: 6. The CDR3 DNA reads as TGTGCCAGCAGCCCACAGGGGGCTTTTCAGCCCCAGCATTTT. Translation: CASSPQGAFQPQHF.

The V gene is TRBV30, the J gene TRBJ1-1; the D is unclear. In germline, CDR1 is GTSNPN, CDR2 SVGIG (reference sequence). The CDR3 totals 14 residues. Trimming pared 1 base from V and 2 bases from J, leaving 11 bases between. CDR3 coding DNA: TGTGCCTGGAGTGCCCTGAGCCTTAACACTGAAGCTTTCTTT. Its protein is CAWSALSLNTEAFF.

The chain joins TRBV7-2 to TRBJ2-7; D not certain. The CDR3 covers 15 residues. Per the germline V gene, CDR1 is SGHTA and CDR2 is FQGNSA. The V end was cut by 7 bases, the J end by 1 base, with 17 bases between. The DNA of the CDR3 is TGTGCCAGCACCTACCTCGCGTGGGGATCCTACGAGCAGTACTTC. This gives the protein CASTYLAWGSYEQYF.

The chain recombines TRBV3-1 (or the pseudogene TRBV3-2) with TRBJ1-3, with a weak D call TRBD1 (5 bases). The CDR3 is made up of 15 amino acids. V gave up 0 bases and J gave up 5 bases, with 11 bases separating them. Per the germline V gene, CDR1 is LGHDT and CDR2 is YNNKEL (reference sequence). The chain's CDR3 is CASSQERQLRNTIYF. Written as DNA, the CDR3 is TGTGCCAGCAGCCAAGAAAGACAGCTCAGAAACACCATATATTTT.

The sample holds one count of this clone. The CDR3 DNA is TGTGCCAGCAGCCAACCAGTAGGGAACTATGGCTACACCTTC. Protein product: CASSQPVGNYGYTF. V and J are TRBV3-1 (or the pseudogene TRBV3-2) and TRBJ1-2; D ambiguous. Trimming shortened V by 2 bases and J by 2 bases, and 9 bases separated the two germline ends. The CDR3 has 14 residues. CDR1 and CDR2 from the germline V gene are LGHDT and YNNKEL (reference sequence).

This chain uses TRBV6-5 with TRBJ2-3; D possibly uses TRBD1 or TRBD2 (5 bases each). Germline CDR1 MNHEY, CDR2 SVGAGI. CDR3 length: 13 amino acids. The germline V and J ends were trimmed by 6 bases and 8 bases, with 15 bases remaining between them. CDR3 sequence reads: CASRKTGDPTQYF. CDR3 bases: TGTGCCAGCAGAAAGACCGGGGACCCTACGCAGTATTTT.

This clone was detected only once. The V call is TRBV28, the J call TRBJ1-4; D gene unclear. Per the germline V gene, CDR1 is MDHEN and CDR2 is SYDVKM. Trimming took off 11 bases at V and 5 bases at J, with 9 bases between the two ends. The CDR3 extends over 11 amino acids. The CDR3 reads CALRANEKLFF. The CDR3 bases are TGTGCCCTGAGAGCGAATGAAAAACTGTTTTTT.

The chain couples TRBV12-3 or TRBV12-4 to TRBJ1-2, with 7 positions matching TRBD1. The CDR3 is 11 residues long. V shed 5 bases, J shed 8 bases, and the junction held 2 bases outside the gene matches. For the CDR3, the DNA is TGTGCCAGCAGTCAGGGGGTCGGCTACACCTTC. Protein sequence: CASSQGVGYTF.

The rearrangement uses TRBV9 and TRBJ1-3; 7 positions match TRBD1. V lost 3 bases, J lost 0 bases, and 9 bases stayed unmatched. The CDR3 consists of 17 residues. Germline loops: CDR1 SGDLS, CDR2 YYNGEE. CDR3 sequence reads: CASSALEGQLSGNTIYF. The CDR3 coding sequence is TGTGCCAGCAGCGCCTTAGAGGGACAGCTCTCTGGAAACACCATATATTTT.

This chain connects TRBV28 to TRBJ2-6; 11 bases align to TRBD1. The CDR3 length is 19 residues. Germline V CDR1 and CDR2: MDHEN, SYDVKM. Losses at the gene ends were 4 bases for V and 1 base for J; bases not matched to a gene: 9. The CDR3: CASSSPPGQGGSGANVLTF. The DNA of the CDR3 is TGTGCCAGCAGTTCCCCCCCGGGACAGGGGGGTTCTGGGGCCAACGTCCTGACTTTC.

The chain is built from TRBV7-2 and TRBJ2-6; 9 bases map to TRBD1. V lost 3 bases and J lost 2; bases outside the gene matches: 2. Germline assignment: CDR1 SGHTA and CDR2 FQGNSA. The CDR3 is 16 amino acids. CDR3 amino acids: CASSLYRGPGANVLTF. The CDR3 coding sequence is TGTGCCAGCAGCTTGTACAGGGGGCCTGGGGCCAACGTCCTGACTTTC.

This clone came up once. V is TRBV7-9 and J is TRBJ1-5, with unresolved D. Germline values: CDR1 SEHNR, CDR2 FQNEAQ (reference sequence). V dropped 5 bases and J dropped 0 bases, with 5 bases sitting between them. The CDR3 has 13 amino acids. CDR3: CASSLNSNQPQHF. As DNA, the CDR3 is TGTGCCAGCAGCCTTAATAGCAATCAGCCCCAGCATTTT.

J is TRBJ2-6 and V is TRBV19; D ambiguous. The CDR3 has 16 amino acids. The V end lost 3 bases, the J end lost 0 bases, and 9 bases lay between the germline ends. The germline CDR1 and CDR2 sequences are LNHDA and SQIVND (reference sequence). CDR3 DNA: TGTGCCAGTAGTATCTCTCGCGTCTCTGGGGCCAACGTCCTGACTTTC. As protein: CASSISRVSGANVLTF.

This chain links TRBV7-2 with TRBJ1-1; D gene ambiguous. The germline gives CDR1 SGHTA, CDR2 FQGNSA. The CDR3 runs to 15 residues. V dropped 1 base and J dropped 0 bases, with 9 bases sitting between them. Here the CDR3 DNA reads TGTGCCAGCAGCTTAGGGCAGTCCATGAACACTGAAGCTTTCTTT. Translating gives CASSLGQSMNTEAFF.

Comment on this clone: The same CDR3 arises from other DNA sequences in this sample as well. The gene calls are TRBV28 and TRBJ2-7; a weak D match, TRBD1 (6 bases). CDR3 length: 14 residues. Germline V lookup: CDR1 MDHEN, CDR2 SYDVKM. With 3 bases removed from V and 2 bases from J, the gap between germline ends came to 11 bases. The CDR3 bases are TGTGCCAGCAGTTTGTCACAGGGTGCCTACGAGCAGTACTTC. Amino acids: CASSLSQGAYEQYF.

CDR3 residues: CASSLGGGYERYF. The CDR3 DNA sequence: TGTGCCAGCAGCTTAGGGGGCGGGTATGAGCGGTATTTT. The J gene is TRBJ2-3, the V gene TRBV7-9; either TRBD1 or TRBD2 may supply D (5 bases each). The germline CDR1 and CDR2 sequences are SEHNR and FQNEAQ (reference sequence). This CDR3 contains 13 residues. Trimming took 1 base from V and 14 from J, leaving 16 bases between them. The full variable domain, rest sourced from reference TRBV7-9 and TRBJ2-3, is DTGVSQNPRHKITKRGQNVTFRCDPISEHNRLYWYRQTLGQGPEFLTYFQNEAQLEKSRLLSDRFSAERPKGSFSTLEIQRTEQGDSAMYLCASSLGGGYERYFGPGTRLTVL.

V and J are TRBV28 and TRBJ2-3, with D perhaps TRBD2 (6 bases). V lost 6 bases and J lost 0, with 22 bases in between. CDR1 is MDHEN, CDR2 SYDVKM, per germline. The CDR3 totals 18 residues. The CDR3 DNA reads as TGTGCCAGCAGGGTAGGAGGGACCCCCACTATTAGCACAGATACGCAGTATTTT. Translated, it gives CASRVGGTPTISTDTQYF.

This clone appeared a few times. This chain joins TRBV7-2 and TRBJ2-3; 8 nucleotides match TRBD2. The V segment lost 5 bases and the J segment 6 bases; nucleotides outside the gene matches: 7. The CDR3 sequence is 14 residues long. The germline gives CDR1 SGHTA, CDR2 FQGNSA. This CDR3 reads CASSHQRGLDTQYF. The CDR3 nucleotides are TGTGCCAGCAGCCACCAGCGGGGGTTGGATACGCAGTATTTT. The variable domain in full, completed from reference TRBV7-2 and TRBJ2-3, reads GAGVSQSPSNKVTEKGKDVELRCDPISGHTALYWYRQSLGQGLEFLIYFQGNSAPDKSGLPSDRFSAERTGGSVSTLTIQRTQQEDSAVYLCASSHQRGLDTQYFGPGTRLTVL.

The rearrangement links TRBV3-1 (or the pseudogene TRBV3-2) to TRBJ2-5; TRBD2 might be the D (6 bases). Germline CDR1 reads LGHDT; CDR2 reads YNNKEL (reference sequence). The CDR3 extends over 14 amino acids. V was cut by 5 bases and J by 2 bases, with 12 bases left in between. CDR3 DNA: TGTGCCAGCAGCTTCGCCGGGGGACAAGAGACCCAGTACTTC. Translating gives CASSFAGGQETQYF.

Here the CDR3 DNA reads TGTGCCAGCGAATTGGCCGCGGGGGTGAATGAGCAGTTCTTC. Protein sequence: CASELAAGVNEQFF. The chain employs TRBV7-9 and TRBJ2-1; 7 bases are a match to TRBD2. From germline, CDR1 is SEHNR and CDR2 FQNEAQ (reference sequence). The CDR3 runs to 14 residues. The V and J ends lost 8 bases and 7 bases, in that order; junction bases with no gene match: 11.

V and J are TRBV3-1 (or the pseudogene TRBV3-2) and TRBJ2-3, with 7 bases matching TRBD2. CDR3 size: 13 residues. From germline, CDR1 is LGHDT and CDR2 YNNKEL (reference sequence). The J segment lost 11 bases and the V segment lost 1 base, leaving 6 bases of the junction unmatched. CDR3 DNA sequence: TGTGCCAGCAGCCAAGTGTGGCGGGGGAGGCAGTATTTT. Its protein is CASSQVWRGRQYF.

V gene TRBV18 combines with J gene TRBJ2-5, with no clear D. V gave up 0 bases and J gave up 0 bases, with 5 bases separating them. The germline gives CDR1 KGHSH, CDR2 LQKENI. The CDR3 runs to 14 residues. In nucleotides, the CDR3 is TGTGCCAGCTCACCACCAGCGAACCAAGAGACCCAGTACTTC. Its protein product is CASSPPANQETQYF.

This clone has just a few counts. This chain uses TRBV11-1 with TRBJ1-1; 7 bases map to TRBD1. The V segment lost 3 bases and the J segment 5 bases; nucleotides outside the gene matches: 6. The CDR3 length is 14 residues. Germline V gene data show CDR1 as SGHAT and CDR2 as FQDESV (reference sequence). In nucleotides, the CDR3 is TGTGCCAGCAGCTTCGCCACAGGGGTTACTGAAGCTTTCTTT. Its translation is CASSFATGVTEAFF. The complete variable domain, with remaining parts taken from reference TRBV11-1 and TRBJ1-1, reads EAEVAQSPRYKITEKSQAVAFWCDPISGHATLYWYRQILGQGPELLVQFQDESVVDDSQLPKDRFSAERLKGVDSTLKIQPAELGDSAMYLCASSFATGVTEAFFGQGTRLTVV.

This clone was seen a single time. The chain carries TRBV4-2 and TRBJ1-2; D not resolved. The germline V gene encodes CDR1 LGHNA and CDR2 YNFKEQ. Deletions cut 6 bases from V and 2 bases from J, with 13 bases between. The CDR3 has 14 residues. The CDR3 sequence is CASSLGSTNYGYTF. In DNA, the CDR3 is TGTGCCAGCAGTCTTGGATCCACCAACTATGGCTACACCTTC.

This clone appeared a single time. J is TRBJ1-5 and V is TRBV9, with TRBD1 matching 10 bases. Losses at the gene ends were 2 bases for V and 6 bases for J; bases not matched to a gene: 5. The CDR3 is 15 amino acids. From germline, CDR1 is SGDLS and CDR2 YYNGEE. This CDR3 is CASSVGQGHGQPQHF. The CDR3 coding sequence is TGTGCCAGCAGCGTGGGACAGGGGCATGGTCAGCCCCAGCATTTT.

This clone was detected only once. The rearrangement links TRBV28 to TRBJ1-2; the D gene is possibly TRBD1 (6 bases). This CDR3 contains 14 residues. V gave up 3 bases and J gave up 4 bases, with 12 bases separating them. Germline V gene data show CDR1 as MDHEN and CDR2 as SYDVKM. Here the CDR3 DNA reads TGTGCCAGCAGTTTCGGGGGGGCAGGCTATGGCTACACCTTC. It codes for CASSFGGAGYGYTF.